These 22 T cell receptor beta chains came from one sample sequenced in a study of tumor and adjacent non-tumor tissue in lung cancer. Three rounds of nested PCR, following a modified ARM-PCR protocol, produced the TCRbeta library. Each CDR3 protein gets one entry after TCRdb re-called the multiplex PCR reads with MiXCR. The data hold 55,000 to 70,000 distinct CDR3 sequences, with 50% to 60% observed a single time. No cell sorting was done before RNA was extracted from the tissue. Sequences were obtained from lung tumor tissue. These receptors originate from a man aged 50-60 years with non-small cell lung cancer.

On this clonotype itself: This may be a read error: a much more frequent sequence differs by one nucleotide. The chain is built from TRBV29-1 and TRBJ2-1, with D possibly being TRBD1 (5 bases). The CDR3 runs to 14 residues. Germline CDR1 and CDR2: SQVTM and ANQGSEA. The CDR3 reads CSVDPSAGMNEQSF. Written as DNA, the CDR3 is TGCAGCGTTGATCCTTCTGCAGGGATGAATGAGCAGTCCTTC.

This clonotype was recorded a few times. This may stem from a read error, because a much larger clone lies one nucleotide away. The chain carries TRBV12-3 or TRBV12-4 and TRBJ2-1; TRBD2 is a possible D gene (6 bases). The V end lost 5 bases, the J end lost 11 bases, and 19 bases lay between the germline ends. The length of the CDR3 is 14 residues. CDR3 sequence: CASSIPFLANKQFF. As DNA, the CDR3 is TGTGCCAGCAGTATTCCCTTTCTAGCGAATAAGCAGTTCTTC.

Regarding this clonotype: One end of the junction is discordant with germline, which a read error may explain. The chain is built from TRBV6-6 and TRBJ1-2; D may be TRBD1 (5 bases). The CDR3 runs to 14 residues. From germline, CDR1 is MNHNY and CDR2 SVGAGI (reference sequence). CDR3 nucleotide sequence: TGTGCCAGCAGTTACGGGGGAACGGTCTATGCCTACACCTTC. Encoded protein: CASSYGGTVYAYTF.

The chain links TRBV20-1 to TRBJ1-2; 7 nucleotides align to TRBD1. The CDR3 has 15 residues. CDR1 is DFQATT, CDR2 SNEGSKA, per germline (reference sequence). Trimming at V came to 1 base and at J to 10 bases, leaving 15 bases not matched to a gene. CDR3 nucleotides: TGCAGTGCTAGAGCGACCGGGACAGCAAGAAATGACTACACCTTC. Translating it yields CSARATGTARNDYTF.

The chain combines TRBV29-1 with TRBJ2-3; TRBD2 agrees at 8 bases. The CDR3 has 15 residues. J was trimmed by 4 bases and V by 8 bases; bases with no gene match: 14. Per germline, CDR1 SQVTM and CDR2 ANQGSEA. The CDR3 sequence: CSTVKRETFPDTQYF. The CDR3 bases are TGCAGCACTGTGAAGCGGGAGACGTTCCCAGATACGCAGTATTTT.

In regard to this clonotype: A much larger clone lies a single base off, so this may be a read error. CDR3 amino acids: CASSLEGTNYGYIF. The CDR3 DNA sequence: TGCGCCAGCAGCTTGGAGGGGACTAACTATGGCTACATCTTC. V and J are TRBV5-1 and TRBJ1-2; possibly TRBD1 for D (5 bases). Germline V CDR1 and CDR2: SGHRS, YFSETQ. The CDR3 is 14 residues long.

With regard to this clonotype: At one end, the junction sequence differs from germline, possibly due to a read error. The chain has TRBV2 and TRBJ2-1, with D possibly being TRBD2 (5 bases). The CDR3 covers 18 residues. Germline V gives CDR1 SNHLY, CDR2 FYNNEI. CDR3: CASSGMGMAADSYNERFF. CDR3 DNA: TGTGCCAGCAGCGGGATGGGGATGGCAGCGGACTCCTACAATGAGCGGTTCTTC.

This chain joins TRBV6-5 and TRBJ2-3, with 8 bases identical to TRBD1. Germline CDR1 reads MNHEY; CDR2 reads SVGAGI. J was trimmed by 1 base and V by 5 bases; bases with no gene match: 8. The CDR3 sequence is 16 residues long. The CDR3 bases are TGTGCCAGCAGTCGGGAGACAGGGGCTTGCACAGATACGCAGTATTTT. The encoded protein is CASSRETGACTDTQYF.

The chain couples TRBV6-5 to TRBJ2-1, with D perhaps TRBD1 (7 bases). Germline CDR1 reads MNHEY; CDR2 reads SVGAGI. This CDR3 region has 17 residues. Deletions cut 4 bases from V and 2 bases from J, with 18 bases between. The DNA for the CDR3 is TGTGCCAGCAGTTTCCGACAGGGTGGGACTCCCTACAATGAGCAGTTCTTC. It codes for CASSFRQGGTPYNEQFF.

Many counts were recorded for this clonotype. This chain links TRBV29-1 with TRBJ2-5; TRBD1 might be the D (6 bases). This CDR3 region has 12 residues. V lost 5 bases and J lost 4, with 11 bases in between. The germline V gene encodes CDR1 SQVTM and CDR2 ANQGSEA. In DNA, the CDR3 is TGCAGCGTTCTGGGGGCCGTAGAGACCCAGTACTTC. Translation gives CSVLGAVETQYF.

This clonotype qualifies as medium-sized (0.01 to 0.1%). As DNA, the CDR3 is TGTGCCAGCAGCTTACCAAGTTCACCCCTCCACTTT. As protein: CASSLPSSPLHF. The V call is TRBV12-3 or TRBV12-4, the J call TRBJ1-6; D ambiguous. V was cut by 6 bases and J by 9 bases, with 9 bases left in between. The CDR3 is made up of 12 amino acids.

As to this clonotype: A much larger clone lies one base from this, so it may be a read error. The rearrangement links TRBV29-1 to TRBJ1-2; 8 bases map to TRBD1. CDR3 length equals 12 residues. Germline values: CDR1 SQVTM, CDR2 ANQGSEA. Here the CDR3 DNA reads TGCAGCGGGGGCGGACAGGGCTATGTCTACACCTTC. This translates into CSGGGQGYVYTF.

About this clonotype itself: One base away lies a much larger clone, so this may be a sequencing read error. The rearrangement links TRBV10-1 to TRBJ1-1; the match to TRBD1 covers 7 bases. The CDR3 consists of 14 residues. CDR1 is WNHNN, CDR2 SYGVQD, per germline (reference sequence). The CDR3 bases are TGCACCAGCAGTCTCGCAGGGGGGGCAGCTGAAGCTTTCTTT. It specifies CTSSLAGGAAEAFF.

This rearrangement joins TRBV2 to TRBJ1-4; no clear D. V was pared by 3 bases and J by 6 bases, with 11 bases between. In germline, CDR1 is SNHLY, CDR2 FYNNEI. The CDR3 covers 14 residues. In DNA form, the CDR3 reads TGTGCCAGCAGTGATTCGGTAGCCGATGAAAAACTGTTTTTT. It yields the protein CASSDSVADEKLFF.

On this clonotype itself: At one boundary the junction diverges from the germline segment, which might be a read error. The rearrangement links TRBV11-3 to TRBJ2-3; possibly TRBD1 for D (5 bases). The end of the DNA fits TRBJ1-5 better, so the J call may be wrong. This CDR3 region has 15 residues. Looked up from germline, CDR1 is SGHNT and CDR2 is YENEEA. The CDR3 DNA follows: TGTACCAGCAGCGCCGGGACTAGCGGCTCAGATACGCAGCATTTT. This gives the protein CTSSAGTSGSDTQHF.

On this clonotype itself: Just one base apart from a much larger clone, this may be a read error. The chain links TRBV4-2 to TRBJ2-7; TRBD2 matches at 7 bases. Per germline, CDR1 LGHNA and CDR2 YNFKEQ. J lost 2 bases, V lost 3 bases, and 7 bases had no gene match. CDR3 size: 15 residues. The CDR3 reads CASSHSSGPTYEQYF. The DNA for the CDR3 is TGTGCCAGCAGCCATAGTAGCGGGCCAACCTACGAGCAGTACTTC.

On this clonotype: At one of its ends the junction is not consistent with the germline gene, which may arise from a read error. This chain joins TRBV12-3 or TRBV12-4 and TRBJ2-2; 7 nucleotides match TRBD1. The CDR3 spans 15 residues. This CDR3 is CASRGTATNTGELFF. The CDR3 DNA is TGTGCCAGCAGAGGGACAGCGACGAACACCGGGGAGTTGTTTTTT.

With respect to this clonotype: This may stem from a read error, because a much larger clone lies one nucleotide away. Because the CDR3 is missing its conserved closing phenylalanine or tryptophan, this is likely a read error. CDR3 protein: CASSKGTSGRDEQFS. DNA of the CDR3: TGTGCCAGCAGCAAGGGGACTAGCGGGAGAGATGAGCAGTTCTCC. The chain employs TRBV6-5 and TRBJ2-1; 14 bases match TRBD2. Germline CDR1 is MNHEY and CDR2 is SVGAGI. This CDR3 contains 15 residues. V was pared by 6 bases and J by 8 bases, with 6 bases of the junction left unmatched.

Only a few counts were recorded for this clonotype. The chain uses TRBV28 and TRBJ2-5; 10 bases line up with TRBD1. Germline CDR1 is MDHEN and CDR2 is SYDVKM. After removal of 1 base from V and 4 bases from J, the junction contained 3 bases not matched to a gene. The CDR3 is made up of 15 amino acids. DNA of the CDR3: TGTGCCAGCAGTTTATTAGGGACAGGGGTAGAGACCCAGTACTTC. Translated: CASSLLGTGVETQYF. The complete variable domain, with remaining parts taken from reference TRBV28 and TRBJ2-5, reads DVKVTQSSRYLVKRTGEKVFLECVQDMDHENMFWYRQDPGLGLRLIYFSYDVKMKEKGDIPEGYSVSREKKERFSLILESASTNQTSMYLCASSLLGTGVETQYFGPGTRLLVL.

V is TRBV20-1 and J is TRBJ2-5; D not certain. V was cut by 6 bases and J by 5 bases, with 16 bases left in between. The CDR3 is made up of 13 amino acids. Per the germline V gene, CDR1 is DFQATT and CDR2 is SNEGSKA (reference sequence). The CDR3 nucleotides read TGCAGTGCCCCGAGACACCCGAGGGAGACCCAGTACTTC. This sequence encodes CSAPRHPRETQYF.

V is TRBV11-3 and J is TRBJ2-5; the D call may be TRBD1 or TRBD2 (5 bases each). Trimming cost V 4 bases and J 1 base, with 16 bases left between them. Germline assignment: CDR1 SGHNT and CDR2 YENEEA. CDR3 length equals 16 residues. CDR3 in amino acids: CASSSRDGASQETQYF. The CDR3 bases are TGTGCCAGCAGCTCCCGGGACGGGGCCTCCCAAGAGACCCAGTACTTC.

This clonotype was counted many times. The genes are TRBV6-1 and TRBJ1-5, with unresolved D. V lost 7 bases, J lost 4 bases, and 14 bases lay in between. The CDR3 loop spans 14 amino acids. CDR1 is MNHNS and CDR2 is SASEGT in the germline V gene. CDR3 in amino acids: CASMSGEQNQPQHF. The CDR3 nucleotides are TGTGCCAGCATGTCCGGGGAACAGAATCAGCCCCAGCATTTT.